This entry features one TCR beta chain sequence. The data derive from a study of blood T cell repertoires in COVID-19. On the study more broadly: Acute and convalescent COVID-19 samples came from the United States, Italy and Spain. In each case, the material was cDNA or gDNA derived from T cells, B-cell-depleted T cells, or PBMCs.

Trimming stripped 0 bases from V and 0 bases from J, with 13 bases between. CDR3 length equals 17 residues. Germline values: CDR1 SGHRS, CDR2 YFSETQ. As originally analysed: Nucleated cell number was recorded as an estimate derived from reference gene primer amplification. This table comes from immunoSEQ multiplex PCR, and its TCRdb copy is limited to in-frame clones, with some not included. V and J calls plus clone size are reproduced from that table; the DNA served to infer D and trimming. Of 150,000 to 200,000 clones in the sample, around 87% were seen once. This TCR derives from a middle-aged man with active or convalescent COVID-19. The chain couples TRBV5-1 to TRBJ1-5; D perhaps matches TRBD1 (6 bases). The sequencing sample was made of peripheral blood. CDR3 region: CASSLARTDYSNQPQHF. The CDR3 DNA reads TGCGCCAGCAGCTTGGCCCGGACAGATTATAGCAATCAGCCCCAGCATTTT. The variable domain in full, with the rest retrieved from reference TRBV5-1 and TRBJ1-5, is KAGVTQTPRYLIKTRGQQVTLSCSPISGHRSVSWYQQTPGQGLQFLFEYFSETQRNKGNFPGRFSGRQFSNSRSEMNVSTLELGDSALYLCASSLARTDYSNQPQHFGDGTRLSIL.